This T cell receptor (beta chain) was identified during a study of identical twins. A template switching step contributed a universal primer site, while unique molecular identifiers were present in the cDNA. A single record per CDR3 protein comes from TCRdb applying MiXCR to the 5' RACE reads. Here the sample spans hundreds of thousands of distinct CDR3 sequences, approximately 18% being singletons. Trimming took off 0 bases at V and 1 base at J, with 7 bases between the two ends. The CDR3 sequence is 15 residues long. Germline values: CDR1 SGHVS, CDR2 FNYEAQ. The data were also submitted as part of a second study, on T cells expressing NK-cell markers.

J is TRBJ1-5 and V is TRBV7-6, with D hard to call. The origin of this receptor is a woman aged 18-30 years in good health. Sequencing was carried out using PBMCs. The DNA for the CDR3 is TGTGCCAGCAGCTTAGCCTTTGGGAGCAATCAGCCCCAGCATTTT. The encoded protein is CASSLAFGSNQPQHF. The full variable domain, its missing parts supplied by reference TRBV7-6 and TRBJ1-5, is GAGVSQSPRYKVTKRGQDVALRCDPISGHVSLYWYRQALGQGPEFLTYFNYEAQQDKSGLPNDRFSAERPEGSISTLTIQRTEQRDSAMYRCASSLAFGSNQPQHFGDGTRLSIL.